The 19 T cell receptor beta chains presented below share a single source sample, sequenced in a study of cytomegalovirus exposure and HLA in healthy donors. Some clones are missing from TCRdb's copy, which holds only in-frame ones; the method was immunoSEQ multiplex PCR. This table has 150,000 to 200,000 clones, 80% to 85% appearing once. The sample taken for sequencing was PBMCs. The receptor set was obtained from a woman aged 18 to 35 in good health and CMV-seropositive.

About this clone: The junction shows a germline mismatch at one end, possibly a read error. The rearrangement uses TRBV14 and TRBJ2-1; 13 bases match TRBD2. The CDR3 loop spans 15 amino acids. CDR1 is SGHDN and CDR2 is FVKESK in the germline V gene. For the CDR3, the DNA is TGTGCCAGCAGTCAAGGGACTAGCGGGGTCAATGAGCAGTTCTTC. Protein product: CASSQGTSGVNEQFF.

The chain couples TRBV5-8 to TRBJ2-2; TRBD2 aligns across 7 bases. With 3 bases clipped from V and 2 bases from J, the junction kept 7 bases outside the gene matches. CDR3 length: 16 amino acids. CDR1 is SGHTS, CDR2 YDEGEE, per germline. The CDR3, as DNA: TGTGCCAGCAGCTGGGGGGGACTTACCAACACCGGGGAGCTGTTTTTT. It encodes CASSWGGLTNTGELFF.

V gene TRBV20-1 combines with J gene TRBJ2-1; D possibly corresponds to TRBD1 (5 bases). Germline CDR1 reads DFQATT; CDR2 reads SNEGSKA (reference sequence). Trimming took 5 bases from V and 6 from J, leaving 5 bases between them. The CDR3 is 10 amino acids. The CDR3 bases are TGCAGTGCTGGGGCCAATGAGCAGTTCTTC. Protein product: CSAGANEQFF.

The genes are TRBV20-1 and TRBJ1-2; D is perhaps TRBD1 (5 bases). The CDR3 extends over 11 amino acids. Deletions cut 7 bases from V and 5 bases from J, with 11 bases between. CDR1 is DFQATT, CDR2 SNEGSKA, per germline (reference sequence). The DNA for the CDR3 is TGCAGTGGGACAACCTCTTATGGCTACACCTTC. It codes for CSGTTSYGYTF.

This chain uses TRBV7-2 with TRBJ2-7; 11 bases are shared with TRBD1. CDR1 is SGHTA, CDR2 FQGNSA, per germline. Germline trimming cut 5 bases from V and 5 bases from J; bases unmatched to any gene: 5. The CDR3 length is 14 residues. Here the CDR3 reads CASSPGTGGNEQYF. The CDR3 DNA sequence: TGTGCCAGCAGCCCCGGGACAGGGGGAAACGAGCAGTACTTC. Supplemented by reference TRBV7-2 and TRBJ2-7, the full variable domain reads GAGVSQSPSNKVTEKGKDVELRCDPISGHTALYWYRQSLGQGLEFLIYFQGNSAPDKSGLPSDRFSAERTGGSVSTLTIQRTQQEDSAVYLCASSPGTGGNEQYFGPGTRLTVT.

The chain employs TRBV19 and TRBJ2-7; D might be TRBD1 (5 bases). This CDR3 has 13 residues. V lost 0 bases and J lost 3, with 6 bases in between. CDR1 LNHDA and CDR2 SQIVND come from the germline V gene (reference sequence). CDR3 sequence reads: CASSIDDSYEQYF. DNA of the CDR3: TGTGCCAGTAGTATAGATGACAGCTACGAGCAGTACTTC. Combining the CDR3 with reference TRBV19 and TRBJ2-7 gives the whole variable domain DGGITQSPKYLFRKEGQNVTLSCEQNLNHDAMYWYRQDPGQGLRLIYYSQIVNDFQKGDIAEGYSVSREKKESFPLTVTSAQKNPTAFYLCASSIDDSYEQYFGPGTRLTVT.

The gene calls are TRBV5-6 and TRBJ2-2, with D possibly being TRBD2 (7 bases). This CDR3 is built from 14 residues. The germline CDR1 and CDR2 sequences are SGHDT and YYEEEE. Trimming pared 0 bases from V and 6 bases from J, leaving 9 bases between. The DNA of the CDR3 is TGTGCCAGCAGCTTGGCGCGGGGGCCCGGGGAGCTGTTTTTT. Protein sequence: CASSLARGPGELFF.

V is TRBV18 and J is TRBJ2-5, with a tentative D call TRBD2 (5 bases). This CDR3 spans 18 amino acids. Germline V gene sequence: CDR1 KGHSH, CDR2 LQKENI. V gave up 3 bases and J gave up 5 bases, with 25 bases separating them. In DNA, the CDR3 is TGTGCCAGCTCACCCTTCCTGCGGGCAGGCGACCTCCGGGAGACCCAGTACTTC. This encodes CASSPFLRAGDLRETQYF.

The CDR3 reads CASSRQNEQYF. The CDR3 DNA reads TGTGCCAGCAGTCGACAGAATGAACAGTATTTT. The chain links TRBV6-6 to TRBJ2-3; D is perhaps TRBD1 (5 bases). There are 11 residues in the CDR3. Trimming removed 5 bases from V and 12 bases from J, with 12 bases in between. Germline V gene data show CDR1 as MNHNY and CDR2 as SVGAGI (reference sequence).

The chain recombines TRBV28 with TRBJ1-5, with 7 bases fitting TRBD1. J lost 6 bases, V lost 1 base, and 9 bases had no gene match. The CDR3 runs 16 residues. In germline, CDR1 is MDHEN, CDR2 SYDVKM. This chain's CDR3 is CASSLYRGRGIQPQHF. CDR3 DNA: TGTGCCAGCAGTTTATATAGGGGCAGGGGGATTCAGCCCCAGCATTTT.

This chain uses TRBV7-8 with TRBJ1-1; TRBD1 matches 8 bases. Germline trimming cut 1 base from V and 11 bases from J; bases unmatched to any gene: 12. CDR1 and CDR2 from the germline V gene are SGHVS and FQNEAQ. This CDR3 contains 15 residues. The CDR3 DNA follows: TGTGCCAGCAGCTTAGTTGGCAGGGGGCGGGTTGGGGCTTTCTTT. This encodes CASSLVGRGRVGAFF.

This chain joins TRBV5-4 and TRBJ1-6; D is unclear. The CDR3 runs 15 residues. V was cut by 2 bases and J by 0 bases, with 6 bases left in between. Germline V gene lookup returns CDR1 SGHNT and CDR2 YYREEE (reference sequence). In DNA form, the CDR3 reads TGTGCCAGCAGCTTCGGGAGCTCCTATAATTCACCCCTCCACTTT. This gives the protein CASSFGSSYNSPLHF.

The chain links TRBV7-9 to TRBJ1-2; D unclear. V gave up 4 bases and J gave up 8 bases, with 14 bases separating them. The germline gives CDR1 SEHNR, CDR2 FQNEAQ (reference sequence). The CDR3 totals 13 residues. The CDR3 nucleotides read TGTGCCAGCAGCTCCCCGGGGTGGAGAGGCTACACCTTC. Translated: CASSSPGWRGYTF.

CDR3 nucleotides: TGTGCCAGCAGCACTAGACTAGCGGGGGCCACAGATACGCAGTATTTT. It is translated as CASSTRLAGATDTQYF. The rearrangement uses TRBV7-9 and TRBJ2-3; TRBD2 matches 12 bases. Per the germline V gene, CDR1 is SEHNR and CDR2 is FQNEAQ (reference sequence). V was pared by 5 bases and J by 2 bases, with 5 bases of the junction left unmatched. The CDR3 is made up of 16 amino acids.

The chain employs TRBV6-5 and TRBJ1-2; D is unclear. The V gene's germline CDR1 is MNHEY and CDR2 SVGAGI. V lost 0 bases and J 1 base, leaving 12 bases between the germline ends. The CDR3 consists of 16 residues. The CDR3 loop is CASSYSTSIRNYGYTF. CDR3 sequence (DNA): TGTGCCAGCAGTTACTCGACTTCTATCCGTAACTATGGCTACACCTTC.

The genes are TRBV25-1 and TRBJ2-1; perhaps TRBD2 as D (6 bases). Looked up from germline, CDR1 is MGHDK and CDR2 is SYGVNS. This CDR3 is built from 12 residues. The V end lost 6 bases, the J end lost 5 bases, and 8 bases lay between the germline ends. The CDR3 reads CASSGGDNEQFF. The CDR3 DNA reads TGTGCCAGCAGCGGGGGTGACAATGAGCAGTTCTTC.

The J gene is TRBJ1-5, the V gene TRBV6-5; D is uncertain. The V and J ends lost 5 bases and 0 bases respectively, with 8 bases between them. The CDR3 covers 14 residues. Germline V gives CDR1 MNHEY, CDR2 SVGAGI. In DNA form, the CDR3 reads TGTGCCAGCAGTGGCAGAGGTAGCAATCAGCCCCAGCATTTT. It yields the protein CASSGRGSNQPQHF.

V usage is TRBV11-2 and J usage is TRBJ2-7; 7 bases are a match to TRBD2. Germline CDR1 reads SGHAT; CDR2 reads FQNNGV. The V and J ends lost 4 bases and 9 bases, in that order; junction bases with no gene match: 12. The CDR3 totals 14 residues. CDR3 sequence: CASSSGRPGPGQYF. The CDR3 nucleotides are TGTGCCAGCAGCTCCGGGAGGCCAGGTCCGGGGCAGTACTTC.

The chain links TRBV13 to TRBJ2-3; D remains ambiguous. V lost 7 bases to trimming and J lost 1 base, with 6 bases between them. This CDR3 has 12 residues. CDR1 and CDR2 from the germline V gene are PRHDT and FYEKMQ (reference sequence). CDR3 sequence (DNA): TGTGCCAGCAACACCGGCACAGATACGCAGTATTTT. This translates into CASNTGTDTQYF.